The T cell receptor beta chain described here comes from a study of PD-1 blockade in classical Hodgkin lymphoma. The trim removed 6 bases at V and 7 bases at J, leaving 14 bases unmatched. Germline assignment: CDR1 SQVTM and CDR2 ANQGSEA. The length of the CDR3 is 14 residues. This clone was detected only a few times. After autologous stem cell transplantation all patients relapsed, and prior brentuximab vedotin exposure differed between cohorts. Sequencing was performed with immunoSEQ multiplex PCR; in TCRdb, only in-frame clones are kept and a portion is missing. The sample has around 96,000 clones; 75% to 90% are singletons.

The receptor comes from a human donor with classical Hodgkin lymphoma. The chain links TRBV29-1 to TRBJ2-7, with TRBD2 identical over 8 bases. The material sequenced was peripheral blood mononuclear cells (PBMCs), taken at baseline. The DNA of the CDR3 is TGCAGCGTCGCGAGCGGGAGTTGGCCCTGGGAGCAGTACTTC. Residues: CSVASGSWPWEQYF.